The 15 T cell receptor beta chains below all came from one sample that was sequenced in a study of cytomegalovirus exposure and HLA in healthy donors. Vbeta (60) and Jbeta (13) primers were used in the PCR. Sequencing used immunoSEQ multiplex PCR; TCRdb keeps in-frame clones, though not all of them. The sample carries over 110,000 clones, over 75% recorded once. Sequenced input: PBMCs. Receptors originate from a woman aged 45-65 years in good health and CMV-seropositive.

The rearrangement links TRBV6-5 to TRBJ2-2; 8 nucleotides line up with TRBD2. The J segment lost 5 bases and the V segment lost 5 bases, leaving 4 bases of the junction unmatched. The CDR3 covers 14 residues. CDR1 is MNHEY, CDR2 SVGAGI, per germline. In nucleotides, the CDR3 is TGTGCCAGCAGTCGGGGGGGCTGGACCGGGGAGCTGTTTTTT. Amino acids: CASSRGGWTGELFF.

The CDR3 coding sequence is TGTGCCAGCAGCCAGGGGCTTTCTAGGTACGAGCAGTACTTC. This codes for CASSQGLSRYEQYF. The chain is built from TRBV6-6 and TRBJ2-7, with a tentative D call TRBD1 (6 bases). This CDR3 is built from 14 residues. V lost 6 bases, J lost 4 bases, and 16 bases lay in between. CDR1 is MNHNY and CDR2 is SVGAGI in the germline V gene (reference sequence).

This chain joins TRBV5-1 and TRBJ2-5, with TRBD2 matching 11 bases. Trimming cost V 1 base and J 4 bases; bases outside gene matches: 6. From germline, CDR1 is SGHRS and CDR2 YFSETQ. This CDR3 is 16 amino acids long. The CDR3 bases are TGCGCCAGCAGCTTGTACCCCGGGACTAGCGGAGAGACCCAGTACTTC. It translates to CASSLYPGTSGETQYF.

V is TRBV29-1 and J is TRBJ2-5; TRBD1 agrees at 12 bases. V lost 4 bases and J lost 5; bases outside the gene matches: 5. The CDR3 is 14 amino acids. The germline gives CDR1 SQVTM, CDR2 ANQGSEA. DNA of the CDR3: TGCAGCGTTGGTCATGGGACAGGGGGCGAGACCCAGTACTTC. Translating gives CSVGHGTGGETQYF.

The chain carries TRBV7-3 and TRBJ2-1, with 8 bases aligning to TRBD1. The ends lost 6 bases at V and 8 bases at J; junction bases unmatched: 6. In germline, CDR1 is SGHTA, CDR2 FQGTGA. CDR3 length: 13 amino acids. CDR3 loop: CASSQGASDEQFF. The DNA for the CDR3 is TGTGCCAGCAGTCAGGGGGCAAGCGATGAGCAGTTCTTC. Filled out from reference TRBV7-3 and TRBJ2-1, the complete variable domain reads GAGVSQTPSNKVTEKGKYVELRCDPISGHTALYWYRQSLGQGPEFLIYFQGTGAADDSGLPNDRFFAVRPEGSVSTLKIQRTERGDSAVYLCASSQGASDEQFFGPGTRLTVL.

The rearrangement uses TRBV7-2 and TRBJ2-2, with TRBD1 as a possible D gene (5 bases). This CDR3 has 14 amino acids. Trimming pared 0 bases from V and 4 bases from J, leaving 6 bases between. In germline, CDR1 is SGHTA, CDR2 FQGNSA. CDR3 sequence (DNA): TGTGCCAGCAGCTTAGCTGGGGCCACCGGGGAGCTGTTTTTT. Amino acids: CASSLAGATGELFF.

The chain has TRBV28 and TRBJ1-2; the D is unclear. CDR1 is MDHEN, CDR2 SYDVKM, per germline. CDR3 length equals 13 residues. V dropped 5 bases and J dropped 8 bases, with 15 bases sitting between them. CDR3 sequence reads: CASSRGGGGGYTF. The CDR3 DNA sequence: TGTGCCAGCAGTCGGGGTGGTGGCGGAGGCTACACCTTC.

The V gene is TRBV18, the J gene TRBJ2-2; no reliable D call. The V gene lost 4 bases and the J gene lost 0 bases, with 9 bases spanning the gap. The CDR3 contains 15 residues. Germline V gene data show CDR1 as KGHSH and CDR2 as LQKENI. The CDR3 is CASSRVLANTGELFF. DNA of the CDR3: TGTGCCAGCTCACGTGTTCTCGCGAACACCGGGGAGCTGTTTTTT. Supplemented by reference TRBV18 and TRBJ2-2, the full variable domain reads NAGVMQNPRHLVRRRGQEARLRCSPMKGHSHVYWYRQLPEEGLKFMVYLQKENIIDESGMPKERFSAEFPKEGPSILRIQQVVRGDSAAYFCASSRVLANTGELFFGEGSRLTVL.

The chain is built from TRBV5-1 and TRBJ2-7; 7 bases are a match to TRBD1. The CDR3 consists of 15 residues. CDR1 and CDR2 (germline): SGHRS, YFSETQ. V gave up 0 bases and J gave up 1 base; unmatched junction bases: 4. The CDR3 sequence is CASSLEAGGSYEQYF. CDR3 nucleotide sequence: TGCGCCAGCAGCTTGGAGGCAGGGGGTTCCTACGAGCAGTACTTC.

The chain couples TRBV19 to TRBJ1-1; 8 bases are a match to TRBD1. CDR1 is LNHDA and CDR2 is SQIVND in the germline V gene (reference sequence). The junction had 10 bases not matched to a gene; V was cut back by 8 bases and J by 11 bases. This CDR3 has 12 residues. The CDR3 is CASRGPGGDAFF. In nucleotides, the CDR3 is TGTGCCAGTCGGGGACCAGGGGGCGATGCTTTCTTT.

The rearrangement links TRBV4-2 to TRBJ2-5; D possibly corresponds to TRBD2 (6 bases). CDR1 LGHNA and CDR2 YNFKEQ come from the germline V gene. With 0 bases removed from V and 1 base from J, the gap between germline ends came to 9 bases. This CDR3 has 15 residues. The CDR3 reads CASSQDRDFQETQYF. DNA of the CDR3: TGTGCCAGCAGCCAAGATAGGGACTTCCAAGAGACCCAGTACTTC.

This clone was detected a few times. Other nucleotide sequences from this sample produce the same CDR3. The chain recombines TRBV5-1 with TRBJ2-3, with 7 bases aligning to TRBD2. V lost 2 bases and J lost 0; bases outside the gene matches: 0. Germline loops: CDR1 SGHRS, CDR2 YFSETQ. The CDR3 is 14 amino acids. Here the CDR3 reads CASSLAGSTDTQYF. The DNA of the CDR3 is TGCGCCAGCAGCTTAGCGGGGAGCACAGATACGCAGTATTTT.

This clone turned up a few times. CDR3 loop: CASSFALEGANQPQHF. The CDR3, as DNA: TGTGCCAGCAGCTTTGCTTTGGAGGGGGCTAATCAGCCCCAGCATTTT. The J gene is TRBJ1-5, the V gene TRBV12-1; the table's TRBD1 call for D was not verified on the DNA. TRBV12-1 is noted as a pseudogene. The CDR3 loop spans 16 amino acids.

The J gene is TRBJ1-2, the V gene TRBV7-8; 8 bases are shared with TRBD1. The CDR3 sequence is 15 residues long. Germline-derived CDR1 and CDR2 are SGHVS and FQNEAQ. V lost 5 bases and J lost 1; bases outside the gene matches: 6. The CDR3 spells CASSATGGDNYGYTF. The CDR3 DNA follows: TGTGCCAGCAGCGCCACAGGGGGGGATAACTATGGCTACACCTTC.

The gene calls are TRBV6-1 and TRBJ1-5; 7 bases line up with TRBD1. Unmatched junction bases numbered 4, after V lost 7 bases and J lost 1 base. The CDR3 loop spans 14 amino acids. Germline CDR1 and CDR2: MNHNS and SASEGT. CDR3 loop: CASNPTGSNQPQHF. The CDR3 nucleotides are TGTGCCAGCAACCCGACAGGGAGCAATCAGCCCCAGCATTTT.